This T cell receptor beta chain emerged from a study of beta chain features in type 1 diabetes. Study as a whole: In all, some 100 million sorted cells from all samples were analyzed. General study results and limits: The study found moderately but significantly shorter TCRB CDR3s in all four CD4+ subsets of Type 1 diabetes patients. cDNA sequencing could over-represent cells with high TCR expression. Within patients, naive, central memory and Treg TCRB repertoires seemed more similar than within healthy donors.

This clone was recorded a few times. Its antigen is undetermined. TCRB transcripts that were expressed got sequenced, as all of the isolated RNA had been reverse transcribed. Sequencing was performed with immunoSEQ multiplex PCR; in TCRdb, only in-frame clones are kept and a portion is missing. In the table there are about 120,000 clones, 16% of which are singletons. Sorting of CD4+ naive, central memory, regulatory and stem cell-like memory cells was performed via CD45RO/CCR7/CD25/CD127/CD95/CD27. Germline V gene lookup returns CDR1 SGHTA and CDR2 FQGNSA. V was clipped by 5 bases and J by 6 bases, with 11 bases between them. The CDR3 consists of 13 residues.

The receptor's source is a man younger than 40 with type 1 diabetes. Specimen: central memory CD4+ T cells from blood. This chain connects TRBV7-2 to TRBJ2-1; TRBD2 is a possible D gene (6 bases). The CDR3 region is CASSPLGGNEQFF. The CDR3 coding sequence is TGTGCCAGCAGCCCCCTGGGAGGCAATGAGCAGTTCTTC.